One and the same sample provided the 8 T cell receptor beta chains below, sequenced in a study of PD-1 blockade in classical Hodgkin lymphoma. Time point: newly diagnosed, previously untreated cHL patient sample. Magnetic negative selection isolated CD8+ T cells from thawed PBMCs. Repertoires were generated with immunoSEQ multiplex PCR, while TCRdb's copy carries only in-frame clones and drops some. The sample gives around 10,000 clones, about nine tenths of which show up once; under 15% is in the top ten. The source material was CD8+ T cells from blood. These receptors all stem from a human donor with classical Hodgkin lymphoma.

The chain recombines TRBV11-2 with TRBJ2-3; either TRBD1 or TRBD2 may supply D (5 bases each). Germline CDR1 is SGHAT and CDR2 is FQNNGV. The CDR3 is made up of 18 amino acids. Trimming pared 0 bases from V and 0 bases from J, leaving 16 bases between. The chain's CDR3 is CASSLEEGLRSSTDTQYF. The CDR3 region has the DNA TGTGCCAGCAGCTTAGAAGAGGGGCTACGGAGTAGCACAGATACGCAGTATTTT.

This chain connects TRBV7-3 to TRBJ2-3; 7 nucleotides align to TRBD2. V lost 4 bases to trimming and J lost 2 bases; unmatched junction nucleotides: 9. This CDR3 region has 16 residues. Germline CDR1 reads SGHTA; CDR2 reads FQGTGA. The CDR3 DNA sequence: TGTGCCAGCAGCTCGGGAGGCTGGCCCCACACAGATACGCAGTATTTT. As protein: CASSSGGWPHTDTQYF.

The CDR3 spells CASSLVPGGEETQYF. The CDR3 coding sequence is TGTGCCAGCAGTTTAGTCCCCGGGGGGGAAGAGACCCAGTACTTC. The rearrangement links TRBV28 to TRBJ2-5, with 8 positions matching TRBD2. The CDR3 totals 15 residues. Trimming at V came to 2 bases and at J to 3 bases, leaving 5 bases not matched to a gene. Germline V gene lookup returns CDR1 MDHEN and CDR2 SYDVKM.

The CDR3 DNA reads as TGTGCCAGCAGCTTAAGGCCTACTTTTGGGGCAGGCGGGGAGCTGTTTTTT. Residues: CASSLRPTFGAGGELFF. This rearrangement joins TRBV7-9 to TRBJ2-2; the D gene is possibly TRBD1 (5 bases). CDR1 is SEHNR and CDR2 is FQNEAQ in the germline V gene (reference sequence). V lost 2 bases to trimming and J lost 7 bases, with 20 bases between them. This CDR3 is built from 17 residues.

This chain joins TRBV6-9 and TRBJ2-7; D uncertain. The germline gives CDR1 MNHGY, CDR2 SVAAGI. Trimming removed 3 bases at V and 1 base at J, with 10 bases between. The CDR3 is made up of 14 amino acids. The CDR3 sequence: CASSYVPYSYEQYF. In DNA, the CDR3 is TGTGCCAGCAGTTACGTTCCCTATTCCTACGAGCAGTACTTC.

CDR3 protein: CASSEGTGGFDEQFF. The CDR3 nucleotides read TGTGCCAGCAGTGAAGGGACAGGTGGATTCGATGAGCAGTTCTTC. The V gene is TRBV6-1, the J gene TRBJ2-1, with TRBD1 matching over 7 bases. Unmatched junction bases numbered 8, after V lost 1 base and J lost 8 bases. Germline lookup yields CDR1 MNHNS and CDR2 SASEGT. The CDR3 is 15 amino acids.

CDR3 sequence (DNA): TGTGCCAGCTCAGGGGGAACAGGGGCCGAGACTGAAGCTTTCTTT. This codes for CASSGGTGAETEAFF. The rearrangement links TRBV18 to TRBJ1-1, with 7 bases aligning to TRBD1. CDR3 size: 15 residues. CDR1 KGHSH and CDR2 LQKENI come from the germline V gene. Trimming removed 5 bases from V and 5 bases from J; junction bases left unmatched: 11.

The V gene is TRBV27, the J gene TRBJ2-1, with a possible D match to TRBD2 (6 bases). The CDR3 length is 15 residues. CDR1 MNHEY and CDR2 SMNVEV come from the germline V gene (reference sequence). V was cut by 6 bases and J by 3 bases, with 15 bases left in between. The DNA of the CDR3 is TGTGCCAGCAGGGTCGCGGGGTTAGGCTACAATGAGCAGTTCTTC. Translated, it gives CASRVAGLGYNEQFF.